This T cell receptor (beta chain) was found in a study of blood T cell repertoires in COVID-19 (dated by TCRdb to about 2020). As for the study more broadly: Samples covering the acute and convalescent phases of COVID-19 were provided by collaborators in the United States, Italy and Spain. The samples were drawn from two sources: the first 160 participants of the ongoing ImmuneRACE study, and over 1,000 subjects contributed by 6 global collaborators. The prospective study material was composed of cDNA or gDNA derived from T cells, B-cell-depleted T cells, or PBMCs. A de-identified subject ID, COVID-19 status, age in years and sex were almost always included in the sample metadata. Where available, HLA class I and class II types were obtained from metadata supplied by the sample provider rather than from assay-based typing. The repertoires were made available in a free public database intended to serve as a resource for research on the immune response to SARS-CoV-2. Subjects who had been exposed to COVID-19, were actively infected with it, or had recovered from it provided the deeply sampled blood TCRbeta repertoires that made up the dataset. The study at large found these results: The amount of clinical and demographic metadata varied by source and participant and was provided uncurated.

For this clone: What antigen it recognizes has not been identified. No base quality values were provided; no much bigger clone lies one nucleotide off.

TCRbeta CDR3 regions were amplified from genomic DNA by means of the immunoSEQ Assay, a bias-controlled multiplex PCR. The study's processing was this. Within the assay, amplification of reference gene primers was used to estimate how many nucleated cells each sample contained. To quantify the absolute abundance of each unique TCRbeta CDR3 rearrangement, sequence reads were collapsed and filtered. For each sample, productive Simpson clonality was calculated by taking the square root of Simpson's diversity index across productive rearrangements. In TCRdb, the immuneACCESS table is reduced to in-frame sequences with V and J assigned. These tables do not hold every clone; where another copy was compared, an unresolved V gene accounts for under half, and the others remain unexplained. Clonal size and the V and J genes are those of that table, whereas D and trimming came from the DNA. The sample table records 230,000 or so clones; roughly four fifths of these occur just once. Of the sample, approximately 4.8% falls within the top ten clones.

V gives up 1 base and J gives up 6 bases, and the segment between their germline ends measures 22 bases. Including cysteine and phenylalanine, the CDR3 has 18 amino acids. CDR3 DNA is the only sequence kept; it has 54 bases, read in frame from the first base. Based on the germline V gene (reference sequence), the CDR1 and CDR2 sequences are PRHDT and FYEKMQ. Whole blood was collected in K2EDTA tubes by collaborating institutions according to the institutions' own protocols. Collaborator samples were shipped for TCRbeta analysis as frozen whole blood, isolated PBMCs, or DNA extracted from either sample type.

The sequence is built from TRBV13 and TRBJ2-1, with TRBD1 as a weak D call on 6 bases. This TCR came from a man aged 50 to 59 with active or convalescent COVID-19. Source material: peripheral blood. The CDR3 protein: CASSLETGRGGLGNEQFF. The DNA sequence follows: TGTGCCAGCAGCTTAGAGACTGGCAGGGGCGGTCTAGGCAATGAGCAGTTCTTC.